The 29 T cell receptor beta chains listed next were all sequenced from one sample in a study of shared clonotypes between healthy human individuals. Using immunoSEQ multiplex PCR, the repertoire was profiled, and TCRdb retains in-frame clones only, with some absent. The sample has about 1.5 million clones; roughly 97% are singletons. Sequencing was performed on naive CD4+ T cells sorted from blood. Specified subset: CD45RA+ positively selected. These receptor sequences come from a man younger than 45 in good health.

The V gene is TRBV15, the J gene TRBJ2-5, with 8 positions matching TRBD1. CDR3 length: 17 amino acids. V lost 0 bases to trimming and J lost 5 bases; unmatched junction nucleotides: 11. CDR1 is LNHNV, CDR2 YYDKDF, per germline (reference sequence). This CDR3 is CATSRDTWTGSRETQYF. CDR3 coding DNA: TGTGCCACCAGCAGAGATACTTGGACAGGGTCACGGGAGACCCAGTACTTC.

The CDR3 nucleotides read TGTGCCAGCAGTTTATTGGGGGCGTCTAATGAAAAACTGTTTTTT. Translation: CASSLLGASNEKLFF. The J gene is TRBJ1-4, the V gene TRBV28; maybe TRBD1 (6 bases). With 1 base removed from V and 3 bases from J, the gap between germline ends came to 9 bases. The CDR3 extends over 15 amino acids. Germline loops: CDR1 MDHEN, CDR2 SYDVKM.

This clone was seen a single time. The chain uses TRBV4-1 and TRBJ2-2; tentatively, D is TRBD1 (5 bases). Trimming left V 1 base short and J 0 bases short, with 12 bases between. Germline V CDR1 and CDR2: MGHRA, YSYEKL. The CDR3 runs 17 residues. In nucleotides, the CDR3 is TGCGCCAGCAGCCAAGTCCCAGGGATCGCGAACACCGGGGAGCTGTTTTTT. It codes for CASSQVPGIANTGELFF.

This chain links TRBV28 with TRBJ2-7; 7 bases match TRBD2. V was clipped by 8 bases and J by 4 bases; unmatched bases: 8. The CDR3 extends over 13 amino acids. Germline V CDR1 and CDR2: MDHEN, SYDVKM. The CDR3 bases are TGTGCCAGCTTGGCTAGCGGAATTTACGAGCAGTACTTC. Protein sequence: CASLASGIYEQYF. The full variable domain, with the rest looked up from reference TRBV28 and TRBJ2-7, is DVKVTQSSRYLVKRTGEKVFLECVQDMDHENMFWYRQDPGLGLRLIYFSYDVKMKEKGDIPEGYSVSREKKERFSLILESASTNQTSMYLCASLASGIYEQYFGPGTRLTVT.

This clone was seen only once. The chain combines TRBV11-2 with TRBJ2-5; unclear D gene. The V end was cut by 2 bases, the J end by 5 bases, with 12 bases between. The CDR3 runs 14 residues. Germline assignment: CDR1 SGHAT and CDR2 FQNNGV. CDR3 DNA: TGTGCCAGCAGCTTAAGACTCCGCCAGGAGACCCAGTACTTC. As protein: CASSLRLRQETQYF. The full variable domain, in which reference TRBV11-2 and TRBJ2-5 provide the parts outside the CDR3, is EAGVAQSPRYKIIEKRQSVAFWCNPISGHATLYWYQQILGQGPKLLIQFQNNGVVDDSQLPKDRFSAERLKGVDSTLKIQPAKLEDSAVYLCASSLRLRQETQYFGPGTRLLVL.

A single count supports this clone. This chain connects TRBV5-1 to TRBJ2-3; possible D gene TRBD2, 6 bases. Trimming left V 0 bases short and J 2 bases short, with 16 bases between. This CDR3 has 17 residues. Germline V lookup: CDR1 SGHRS, CDR2 YFSETQ. CDR3 in amino acids: CASSLARDSHHTDTQYF. The CDR3 bases are TGCGCCAGCAGCTTGGCCCGGGACTCACACCACACAGATACGCAGTATTTT. The whole variable domain, filled in from reference TRBV5-1 and TRBJ2-3, reads KAGVTQTPRYLIKTRGQQVTLSCSPISGHRSVSWYQQTPGQGLQFLFEYFSETQRNKGNFPGRFSGRQFSNSRSEMNVSTLELGDSALYLCASSLARDSHHTDTQYFGPGTRLTVL.

The CDR3 is CASSSGLTYNEQFF. CDR3 sequence (DNA): TGTGCCAGCAGTTCAGGACTAACCTACAATGAGCAGTTCTTC. The chain combines TRBV6-5 with TRBJ2-1, with TRBD2 as a possible D gene (6 bases). Trimming pared 4 bases from V and 2 bases from J, leaving 9 bases between. Germline CDR1 MNHEY, CDR2 SVGAGI. CDR3 length: 14 amino acids.

This chain joins TRBV7-8 and TRBJ2-5, with 8 nucleotides matching TRBD1. With 1 base clipped from V and 5 bases from J, the junction kept 6 bases outside the gene matches. The CDR3 consists of 15 residues. Germline V gives CDR1 SGHVS, CDR2 FQNEAQ. The CDR3 reads CASSLVGQGVETQYF. DNA of the CDR3: TGTGCCAGCAGCTTAGTCGGACAGGGTGTTGAGACCCAGTACTTC.

The chain combines TRBV10-3 with TRBJ2-1; possible D gene TRBD2, 6 bases. The CDR3 has 13 residues. Trimming left V 7 bases short and J 5 bases short, with 12 bases between. The germline gives CDR1 ENHRY, CDR2 SYGVKD. The CDR3 reads CAINRDSHNEQFF. CDR3 nucleotide sequence: TGTGCCATCAATCGGGACTCACACAATGAGCAGTTCTTC.

The chain is built from TRBV5-6 and TRBJ1-3, with 9 bases lining up with TRBD1. V shed 0 bases and J 4 bases; nucleotides not matched to a gene: 5. Germline assignment: CDR1 SGHDT and CDR2 YYEEEE. This CDR3 is built from 16 residues. In DNA form, the CDR3 reads TGTGCCAGCAGCTTGGCGGGACAGGGTTCAGGAAACACCATATATTTT. Its protein product is CASSLAGQGSGNTIYF.

On this clone itself: In the same sample, other DNA sequences code for this CDR3. V is TRBV5-4 and J is TRBJ2-1; 14 bases agree with TRBD2. The CDR3 has 15 amino acids. Germline values: CDR1 SGHNT, CDR2 YYREEE (reference sequence). Trimming removed 3 bases from V and 7 bases from J; junction bases left unmatched: 3. The CDR3 loop is CASSSGLAGVNEQFF. The CDR3, as DNA: TGTGCCAGCAGCTCGGGACTAGCGGGAGTAAATGAGCAGTTCTTC. Complete variable domain (other parts from reference TRBV5-4 and TRBJ2-1): ETGVTQSPTHLIKTRGQQVTLRCSSQSGHNTVSWYQQALGQGPQFIFQYYREEENGRGNFPPRFSGLQFPNYSSELNVNALELDDSALYLCASSSGLAGVNEQFFGPGTRLTVL.

This chain joins TRBV5-6 and TRBJ2-5, with 9 nucleotides matching TRBD2. Germline lookup yields CDR1 SGHDT and CDR2 YYEEEE. V lost 0 bases, J lost 4 bases, and 7 bases stayed unmatched. The CDR3 sequence is 16 residues long. The CDR3, as DNA: TGTGCCAGCAGCTTGGGCCAGGGACTAGCAGGAGAGACCCAGTACTTC. Encoded protein: CASSLGQGLAGETQYF.

The chain has TRBV15 and TRBJ1-2; D perhaps matches TRBD1 (6 bases). Germline V CDR1 and CDR2: LNHNV, YYDKDF (reference sequence). Deletions cut 4 bases from V and 2 bases from J, with 11 bases between. The CDR3 is made up of 14 amino acids. CDR3 amino acids: CATSTLTGNYGYTF. The DNA of the CDR3 is TGTGCCACCAGCACCCTGACAGGAAACTATGGCTACACCTTC.

A word on this clone: This CDR3 is also generated by other DNA sequences in the sample. This sequence joins TRBV9 and TRBJ2-3, with D possibly TRBD2 on 6 matching bases. CDR3 length: 14 residues. Germline V gene lookup returns CDR1 SGDLS and CDR2 YYNGEE. The ends were cut back, 0 bases at V and 4 bases at J, with 9 bases in the middle. This CDR3 reads CASSVVGSSDTQYF. DNA for the CDR3: TGTGCCAGCAGCGTAGTCGGGAGTTCAGATACGCAGTATTTT.

The chain has TRBV5-1 and TRBJ2-3; 9 bases match TRBD2. The CDR3 covers 17 residues. Germline CDR1 is SGHRS and CDR2 is YFSETQ. Unmatched junction bases numbered 8, after V lost 0 bases and J lost 3 bases. CDR3 residues: CASSLGSGRGVTDTQYF. The CDR3 DNA sequence: TGCGCCAGCAGCTTGGGTAGCGGGAGAGGGGTGACAGATACGCAGTATTTT.

The chain combines TRBV14 with TRBJ2-1, with TRBD2 identical over 9 bases. The CDR3 is made up of 16 amino acids. The germline V gene encodes CDR1 SGHDN and CDR2 FVKESK. V trimming: 0 bases; J trimming: 8 bases; junction bases outside the gene matches: 8. CDR3 loop: CASSQDLAGGWDEQFF. CDR3 DNA sequence: TGTGCCAGCAGCCAAGACCTGGCGGGAGGGTGGGATGAGCAGTTCTTC.

The genes are TRBV5-1 and TRBJ2-1; 10 nucleotides align to TRBD2. Looked up from germline, CDR1 is SGHRS and CDR2 is YFSETQ. The CDR3 length is 15 residues. Trimming took 4 bases from V and 9 from J; bases not matched to a gene: 10. The CDR3 reads CASSASGRAYAEQFF. CDR3 sequence (DNA): TGCGCCAGCAGCGCCAGCGGGAGGGCCTATGCTGAGCAGTTCTTC.

The CDR3 nucleotides read TGTGCCAGCAGTTACTCGAACGGGGGAAGGGATCAGCCCCAGCATTTT. Protein: CASSYSNGGRDQPQHF. This chain uses TRBV6-6 with TRBJ1-5, with a weak D call TRBD1 (5 bases). The V end lost 0 bases, the J end lost 5 bases, and 14 bases lay between the germline ends. CDR1 and CDR2 (germline): MNHNY, SVGAGI (reference sequence). The CDR3 totals 16 residues.

On this clone: This CDR3 is also generated by other DNA sequences in the sample. The chain carries TRBV18 and TRBJ2-5; D tentatively fits TRBD1 or TRBD2 (5 bases each). The CDR3 is made up of 14 amino acids. Per germline, CDR1 KGHSH and CDR2 LQKENI. V shed 0 bases and J shed 5 bases, with 10 bases lying between them. CDR3 amino acids: CASSPPGEGETQYF. CDR3 DNA sequence: TGTGCCAGCTCACCACCCGGTGAGGGGGAGACCCAGTACTTC.

The gene calls are TRBV30 and TRBJ2-3; the D is unclear. Deletions cut 0 bases from V and 2 bases from J, with 6 bases between. Germline V CDR1 and CDR2: GTSNPN, SVGIG (reference sequence). CDR3 length: 13 residues. Here the CDR3 reads CAWSVTFTDTQYF. The CDR3 DNA follows: TGTGCCTGGAGTGTAACCTTCACAGATACGCAGTATTTT.

V usage is TRBV6-5 and J usage is TRBJ1-1, with D perhaps matching TRBD1 (5 bases). V was shortened by 1 base and J by 2 bases, with 11 bases between the two germline ends. There are 15 residues in the CDR3. Germline-derived CDR1 and CDR2 are MNHEY and SVGAGI. CDR3 sequence reads: CASSYFGATNTEAFF. The CDR3 DNA is TGTGCCAGCAGTTACTTTGGGGCCACCAACACTGAAGCTTTCTTT.

The gene calls are TRBV6-1 and TRBJ2-3; D is unresolved. Looked up from germline, CDR1 is MNHNS and CDR2 is SASEGT. CDR3 length: 15 amino acids. Trimming took off 1 base at V and 4 bases at J, with 12 bases between the two ends. This CDR3 is CASSEVGLLSDTQYF. As DNA, the CDR3 is TGTGCCAGCAGTGAAGTTGGTCTCCTCTCAGATACGCAGTATTTT.

This clone showed up just once. In nucleotides, the CDR3 is TGTGCCAGCAGCTTGTTCCCAGGGACGAACACCGGGGAGCTGTTTTTT. Its protein is CASSLFPGTNTGELFF. The chain couples TRBV5-5 to TRBJ2-2; a weak D match, TRBD1 (5 bases). Germline lookup yields CDR1 SGHKS and CDR2 YYEKEE (reference sequence). The CDR3 is made up of 16 amino acids. V dropped 1 base and J dropped 0 bases, with 10 bases sitting between them. Filled out from reference TRBV5-5 and TRBJ2-2, the complete variable domain reads DAGVTQSPTHLIKTRGQQVTLRCSPISGHKSVSWYQQVLGQGPQFIFQYYEKEERGRGNFPDRFSARQFPNYSSELNVNALLLGDSALYLCASSLFPGTNTGELFFGEGSRLTVL.

Comments on this clone: The sample has other DNA sequences that encode this CDR3 too. The genes are TRBV18 and TRBJ2-3; D is unclear. V was pared by 3 bases and J by 2 bases, with 9 bases between. Per germline, CDR1 KGHSH and CDR2 LQKENI. The CDR3 sequence is 14 residues long. Written as DNA, the CDR3 is TGTGCCAGCTCACCGGGAACTACCACAGATACGCAGTATTTT. Translating gives CASSPGTTTDTQYF.

V and J are TRBV28 and TRBJ2-7, with 7 bases lining up with TRBD1. The V gene's germline CDR1 is MDHEN and CDR2 SYDVKM. V lost 2 bases and J lost 5; bases outside the gene matches: 6. CDR3 length: 14 amino acids. The CDR3 DNA sequence: TGTGCCAGCAGTTTAGACAGGGTTTCGAACGAGCAGTACTTC. Translation: CASSLDRVSNEQYF.

The V call is TRBV5-4, the J call TRBJ2-7, with a weak D call TRBD2 (5 bases). The V gene lost 4 bases and the J gene lost 7 bases, with 18 bases spanning the gap. The CDR3 contains 14 residues. Germline V gene data show CDR1 as SGHNT and CDR2 as YYREEE (reference sequence). The CDR3 coding sequence is TGTGCCAGCAGCCCAAGGGAGCCAAACCCGGAGCAGTACTTC. Its protein product is CASSPREPNPEQYF.

The chain employs TRBV14 and TRBJ2-1, with a weak D call TRBD2 (6 bases). The V end lost 1 base, the J end lost 5 bases, and 18 bases lay between the germline ends. CDR1 SGHDN and CDR2 FVKESK come from the germline V gene. This CDR3 comprises 17 residues. The CDR3 loop reads CASSQAQRVGIHNEQFF. The CDR3 DNA reads as TGTGCCAGCAGCCAAGCCCAGCGGGTAGGTATCCACAATGAGCAGTTCTTC.

This chain joins TRBV19 and TRBJ2-3, with TRBD1 matching 8 bases. The V gene's germline CDR1 is LNHDA and CDR2 SQIVND (reference sequence). The junction had 12 bases not matched to a gene; V was cut back by 2 bases and J by 14 bases. The CDR3 loop spans 14 amino acids. The CDR3 coding sequence is TGTGCCAGTAGTATACAGGGGGCATGGTTTCCGAGGTATTTT. Amino acids: CASSIQGAWFPRYF. The complete variable domain, with remaining parts taken from reference TRBV19 and TRBJ2-3, reads DGGITQSPKYLFRKEGQNVTLSCEQNLNHDAMYWYRQDPGQGLRLIYYSQIVNDFQKGDIAEGYSVSREKKESFPLTVTSAQKNPTAFYLCASSIQGAWFPRYFGPGTRLTVL.

V gene TRBV28 combines with J gene TRBJ2-5; D is unresolved. V was shortened by 7 bases and J by 4 bases, with 16 bases between the two germline ends. CDR1 and CDR2 (germline): MDHEN, SYDVKM. The CDR3 loop spans 14 amino acids. Here the CDR3 DNA reads TGTGCCAGCATTAGGGCACGCCCCGGAGAGACCCAGTACTTC. Its translation: CASIRARPGETQYF.